This TCR beta chain is drawn from a study of blood T cell repertoires in COVID-19. Across the study: Acute and convalescent COVID-19 specimens originated in the United States, Italy and Spain.

CDR3 length: 12 amino acids. Germline-derived CDR1 and CDR2 are MDHEN and SYDVKM. V was clipped by 3 bases and J by 5 bases; unmatched bases: 0. Measured with immunoSEQ multiplex PCR; TCRdb has only the in-frame clones, and not every one. The data show 120,000 or so clones, 70% to 90% seen once. The V gene is TRBV28, the J gene TRBJ1-2; 7 nucleotides match TRBD1. This TCR was sampled from a woman aged 80 or over with acute or convalescent COVID-19. Sequencing used peripheral blood. The CDR3 sequence: CASSLTGYGYTF. The CDR3 nucleotides read TGTGCCAGCAGTTTGACAGGGTATGGCTACACCTTC.